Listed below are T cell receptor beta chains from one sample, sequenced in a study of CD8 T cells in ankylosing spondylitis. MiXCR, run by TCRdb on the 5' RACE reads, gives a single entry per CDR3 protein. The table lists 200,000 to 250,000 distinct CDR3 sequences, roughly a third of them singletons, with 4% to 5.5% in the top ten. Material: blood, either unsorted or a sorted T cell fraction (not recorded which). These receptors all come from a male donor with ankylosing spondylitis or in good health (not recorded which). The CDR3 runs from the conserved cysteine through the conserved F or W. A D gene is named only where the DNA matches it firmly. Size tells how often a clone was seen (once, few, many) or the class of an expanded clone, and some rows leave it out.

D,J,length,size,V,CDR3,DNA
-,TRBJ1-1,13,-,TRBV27,CASQGHLNTEAFF,TGTGCCAGCCAAGGACATTTGAACACTGAAGCTTTCTTT
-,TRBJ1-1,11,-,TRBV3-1,CASSQDGEAFF,TGTGCCAGCAGCCAAGACGGGGAAGCTTTCTTT
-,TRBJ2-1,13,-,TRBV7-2,CASSFGNDNEQFF,TGTGCCAGCAGCTTTGGGAATGACAATGAGCAGTTCTTC
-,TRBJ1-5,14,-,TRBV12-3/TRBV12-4,CASKLEGPLGAQHF,TGTGCCAGCAAATTGGAGGGTCCCTTGGGCGCCCAGCATTTT
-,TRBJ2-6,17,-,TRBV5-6,CASSFRGALTGANGLTF,TGTGCCAGCAGCTTTCGGGGGGCATTGACAGGGGCCAACGGCCTGACTTTC
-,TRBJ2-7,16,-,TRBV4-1,CASSQDFWVSTYEQYF,TGCGCCAGCAGCCAAGATTTTTGGGTCAGCACCTACGAGCAGTACTTC
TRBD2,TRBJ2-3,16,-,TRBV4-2,CASSRVGDGGTDTQYF,TGTGCCAGCAGCCGGGTAGGGGACGGGGGGACAGATACGCAGTATTTT
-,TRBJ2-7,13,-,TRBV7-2,CASSTRGAYEQYF,TGTGCCAGCAGCACCCGAGGGGCCTACGAGCAGTACTTC
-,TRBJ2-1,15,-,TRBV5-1,CASSLGARTVNEQFF,TGCGCCAGCAGCCTGGGGGCTAGAACTGTGAATGAGCAGTTCTTC
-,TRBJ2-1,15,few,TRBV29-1,CSVGGSSFSYNEQFF,TGCAGCGTCGGAGGTTCCTCATTTTCCTACAATGAGCAGTTCTTC
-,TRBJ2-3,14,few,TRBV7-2,CASSTRTVSDTQYF,TGTGCCAGCAGCACTCGGACAGTATCAGATACGCAGTATTTT
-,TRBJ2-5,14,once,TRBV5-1,CASSSGAIQETQYF,TGCGCCAGCAGCTCGGGCGCGATCCAAGAGACCCAGTACTTC
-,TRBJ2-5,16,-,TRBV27,CASTPTGGDTKETQYF,TGTGCCAGCACTCCCACCGGTGGGGACACCAAAGAGACCCAGTACTTC
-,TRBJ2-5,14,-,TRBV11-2,CASSLGVGQETQYF,TGTGCCAGCAGCTTAGGGGTTGGCCAAGAGACCCAGTACTTC
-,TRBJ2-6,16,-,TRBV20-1,CSAPAGAYSGANVLTF,TGCAGTGCTCCGGCAGGGGCCTACTCTGGGGCCAACGTCCTGACTTTC
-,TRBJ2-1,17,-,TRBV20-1,CSARDSGQRSSYNEQFF,TGCAGTGCTAGAGATTCCGGACAGAGAAGCTCCTACAATGAGCAGTTCTTC
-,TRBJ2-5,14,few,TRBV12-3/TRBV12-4,CASKRGKPYGTQYF,TGTGCCAGCAAACGGGGGAAACCCTACGGGACCCAGTACTTC
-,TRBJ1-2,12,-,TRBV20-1,CSAPRVPGGYTF,TGCAGTGCCCCTAGGGTACCGGGTGGCTACACCTTC
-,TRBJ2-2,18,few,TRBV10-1,CASSESNMGRRGTGELFF,TGCGCCAGCAGTGAGTCAAATATGGGACGCCGGGGCACCGGGGAGCTGTTTTTT
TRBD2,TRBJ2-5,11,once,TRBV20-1,CSPGGQETQYF,TGCAGTCCCGGGGGGCAAGAGACCCAGTACTTC